The present T cell receptor (beta chain) was sequenced within a study of CD8+ T cells in alopecia areata. cDNA prepared by RNA extraction and subsequent reverse transcription served as the template for sequencing. Libraries were prepared by immunoSEQ multiplex PCR; TCRdb keeps only in-frame clonotypes and omits some of them. The sample shows 150,000 to 200,000 clones, less than 65% of them seen only once. This CDR3 contains 13 residues. Trimming removed 8 bases from V and 7 bases from J, with 17 bases in between. Germline assignment: CDR1 GTSNPN and CDR2 SVGIG (reference sequence). The treatment denotes: oral pan-JAK inhibitor, 5-10 mg twice daily.

The gene calls are TRBV30 and TRBJ1-4; perhaps TRBD1 as D (6 bases). The sequence was collected from a human donor with alopecia areata. This specimen consisted of CD4+ T cells sorted from blood, obtained at week 24, from a patient treated with tofacitinib. The CDR3 bases are TGTGCCGCGTCGGGGGGACATTCTGAAAAACTGTTTTTT. Translating it yields CAASGGHSEKLFF.